The clone carrying this TCR beta chain was counted many times. CDR3 length: 15 residues. Trimming took 3 bases from V and 4 from J, leaving 11 bases between them. Germline assignment: CDR1 KGHDR and CDR2 SFDVKD. TCRdb independently ran MiXCR on the RT-PCR reads; one entry per CDR3 protein. The sample records 550,000 to 750,000 distinct CDR3 sequences, 14% being singletons. Sequencing was performed on memory CD4+ T cells from blood. The TCR was taken from a female donor in good health, serving as a healthy control. The J gene is TRBJ2-2, the V gene TRBV24-1; TRBD1 might be the D (5 bases). The DNA of the CDR3 is TGTGCCACCAGTGATCCAGGGTTACCCACCGGGGAGCTGTTTTTT. This encodes CATSDPGLPTGELFF.